These 22 T cell receptor beta chains came from one sample sequenced in a study of T cells in women clearing cervical HPV infection. Generated by immunoSEQ multiplex PCR, the TCRdb table keeps only in-frame clones and is missing some. The table lists approximately 30,000 clones. Sequencing was carried out using blood buffy coat. These receptors were obtained from a woman aged 18-70 years with a cervical HPV16 infection that either progressed to CIN3+ or cleared (not recorded which).

Concerning this clone itself: The sequence runs out 3 residues before the end of the CDR3; the remainder is reconstructed from the germline J gene. The chain links TRBV19 to TRBJ1-4; D is possibly TRBD1 (5 bases). The CDR3 totals 13 residues. The germline gives CDR1 LNHDA, CDR2 SQIVND (reference sequence). V dropped 5 bases and J dropped 7 bases, with 11 bases sitting between them. The chain's CDR3 is CASSVQASEKLFF. The sequenced CDR3 bases are TGTGCCAGTAGTGTACAGGCGTCTGAAAAA. Full variable domain (missing parts from reference TRBV19 and TRBJ1-4): DGGITQSPKYLFRKEGQNVTLSCEQNLNHDAMYWYRQDPGQGLRLIYYSQIVNDFQKGDIAEGYSVSREKKESFPLTVTSAQKNPTAFYLCASSVQASEKLFFGSGTQLSVL.

With respect to this clone: Read coverage stops 3 residues before the CDR3 terminus; the germline J gene supplies the remainder. The chain has TRBV7-2 and TRBJ2-5, with D maybe TRBD1 (6 bases). Trimming cost V 6 bases and J 3 bases, with 14 bases left between them. The CDR3 length is 14 residues. The germline gives CDR1 SGHTA, CDR2 FQGNSA. The covered CDR3 bases are TGTGCCAGCAGTCGGTCGGGACAAAAAGAGACC. Translating it yields CASSRSGQKET. The whole CDR3 sequence reads CASSRSGQKETQYF.

For this clone: The CDR3 end is not reached by the read, which stops 3 residues before it; the germline J gene fills it in. The rearrangement links TRBV11-1 to TRBJ1-4; D is ambiguous. Germline loops: CDR1 SGHAT, CDR2 FQDESV (reference sequence). V lost 5 bases, J lost 8 bases, and 9 bases lay in between. The CDR3 consists of 12 residues. CDR3 DNA (partial): TGTGCCAGCAGCCAGACCGGGGAAAAA. Residues: CASSQTGEK. The full-length CDR3 reads as CASSQTGEKLFF.

The CDR3 bases that were read are TGTGCCAGCAGTGCCTCAGGGGATCGGGATACG. This sequence encodes CASSASGDRDT. The complete CDR3 protein is CASSASGDRDTQYF. This sequence joins TRBV6-4 and TRBJ2-3, with D perhaps matching TRBD1 (6 bases). The read falls 3 residues short of the CDR3 end, and the missing part is taken from the germline J gene. Trimming left V 4 bases short and J 6 bases short, with 14 bases between. Germline V gene sequence: CDR1 MRHNA, CDR2 SNTAGT. The CDR3 loop spans 14 amino acids.

A remark on this clone: The read terminates 3 residues before the CDR3 end, so the remaining end is supplied by the germline J gene. The rearrangement links TRBV2 to TRBJ1-3; 10 bases are a match to TRBD1. The CDR3 is made up of 15 amino acids. Germline V gene sequence: CDR1 SNHLY, CDR2 FYNNEI. V was pared by 6 bases and J by 4 bases, with 6 bases of the junction left unmatched. The CDR3 protein is CASRPGTGVGNTIYF. CDR3 DNA, as far as it was read: TGTGCCAGCAGGCCCGGGACAGGGGTGGGAAACACC. The variable domain in full, completed from reference TRBV2 and TRBJ1-3, reads EPEVTQTPSHQVTQMGQEVILRCVPISNHLYFYWYRQILGQKVEFLVSFYNNEISEKSEIFDDQFSVERPDGSNFTLKIRSTKLEDSAMYFCASRPGTGVGNTIYFGEGSWLTVV.

A note on this clone: The sequence runs out 3 residues before the end of the CDR3; the remainder is reconstructed from the germline J gene. The gene calls are TRBV5-8 and TRBJ2-1, with D hard to call. V lost 4 bases, J lost 4 bases, and 6 bases lay in between. CDR3 length equals 12 residues. Looked up from germline, CDR1 is SGHTS and CDR2 is YDEGEE. The part of the CDR3 DNA that was read is TGTGCCAGCAGCGACTCATACAATGAG. Translated, it gives CASSDSYNE. The entire CDR3 sequence reads CASSDSYNEQFF.

Points on this clone: The sequence runs out 3 residues before the end of the CDR3; the remainder is reconstructed from the germline J gene. The V gene is TRBV12-3 or TRBV12-4, the J gene TRBJ2-1, with TRBD2 as a possible D gene (6 bases). The CDR3 sequence is 15 residues long. V was pared by 10 bases and J by 7 bases, with 23 bases between. The CDR3 DNA, read in part, is TGTGCCACCCGAACAACCTACGGGGGTGAGAATGAG. This encodes CATRTTYGGENE. The entire CDR3 protein reads CATRTTYGGENEQFF.

Concerning this clone: The read halts 3 residues ahead of the CDR3 end, with the missing end drawn from the germline J gene. The chain combines TRBV7-3 with TRBJ1-1; no clear D gene. The CDR3 has 15 residues. Trimming stripped 2 bases from V and 4 bases from J, with 14 bases between. Germline lookup yields CDR1 SGHTA and CDR2 FQGTGA. The CDR3 loop reads CASSLPRVGSTEAFF. The CDR3 bases that were read are TGTGCCAGCAGCTTACCCCGGGTTGGAAGCACTGAA.

The CDR3 bases that were read are TGCAGTGCTGGTCCAAGGGGGGGCCCAGATACG. This gives the protein CSAGPRGGPDT. In full, the CDR3 reads CSAGPRGGPDTQYF. The V call is TRBV20-1, the J call TRBJ2-3; a weak D match, TRBD2 (7 bases). From the germline J gene comes the end of the CDR3, since the read stops 3 residues before it. The V gene's germline CDR1 is DFQATT and CDR2 SNEGSKA (reference sequence). This CDR3 is built from 14 residues. V was trimmed by 5 bases and J by 4 bases, leaving 16 bases between them.

As concerns this clone: The read halts 3 residues ahead of the CDR3 end, with the missing end drawn from the germline J gene. This chain connects TRBV6-2 or TRBV6-3 to TRBJ2-4, with 8 bases that match TRBD2. The ends lost 4 bases at V and 0 bases at J; junction bases unmatched: 2. The V gene's germline CDR1 is MNHEY and CDR2 SVGEGT. The CDR3 sequence is 15 residues long. The covered CDR3 bases are TGTGCCAGCAGTTTAGCGGGACTAGCCAAAAACATT. It yields the protein CASSLAGLAKNI. The full CDR3 sequence reads CASSLAGLAKNIQYF.

This chain's CDR3 is CASSLVAVNTEAFF. CDR3 DNA, as far as it was read: TGTGCCAGCAGCTTAGTGGCGGTGAACACTGAA. V and J are TRBV7-8 and TRBJ1-1; D is ambiguous. Read data end 3 residues before the CDR3 end; the end is taken from the germline J gene. The CDR3 is 14 amino acids. Deletions cut 1 base from V and 0 bases from J, with 6 bases between. The germline V gene has CDR1 SGHVS and CDR2 FQNEAQ. Looking up the rest from reference TRBV7-8 and TRBJ1-1 gives the full variable domain: GAGVSQSPRYKVAKRGQDVALRCDPISGHVSLFWYQQALGQGPEFLTYFQNEAQLDKSGLPSDRFFAERPEGSVSTLKIQRTQQEDSAVYLCASSLVAVNTEAFFGQGTRLTVV.

With respect to this clone: The read falls 3 residues short of the CDR3 end, and the missing part is taken from the germline J gene. The chain couples TRBV6-1 to TRBJ2-2; weak D call: TRBD1 (6 bases). The CDR3 is 15 residues long. Germline CDR1 reads MNHNS; CDR2 reads SASEGT. The CDR3 bases that were read are TGTGCCAGCAGTGGGACATTGGACAGTTATGAAAAG. It specifies CASSGTLDSYEK. The CDR3 as a whole reads CASSGTLDSYEKLFF.

About this clone itself: From the germline J gene comes the end of the CDR3, since the read stops 3 residues before it. This rearrangement joins TRBV7-6 to TRBJ2-5, with 9 bases aligning to TRBD2. The CDR3 has 15 residues. V shed 4 bases and J 5 bases; nucleotides not matched to a gene: 8. Germline assignment: CDR1 SGHVS and CDR2 FNYEAQ. This chain's CDR3 is CASSSYAGTSETQYF. The sequenced CDR3 bases are TGTGCCAGCAGCTCCTACGCCGGGACTAGCGAGACC.

Turning to this clone: The read gets to within 3 residues of the CDR3 end, and the germline J gene fills in the rest. J is TRBJ2-1 and V is TRBV11-2; possibly TRBD2 for D (5 bases). CDR1 and CDR2 from the germline V gene are SGHAT and FQNNGV. The CDR3 spans 14 residues. Trimming took 3 bases from V and 7 from J, leaving 13 bases between them. CDR3 loop: CASSFGLAGNEQFF. The sequenced CDR3 bases are TGTGCCAGCAGCTTCGGACTTGCGGGTAATGAG.

This clone is deemed medium-sized (0.01 to 0.1%) by its frequency. The DNA ends 3 residues before the CDR3 does, and the rest of the CDR3 is filled in from the germline J gene. V and J are TRBV18 and TRBJ2-5; D gene ambiguous. Germline V lookup: CDR1 KGHSH, CDR2 LQKENI. V was clipped by 3 bases and J by 5 bases, with 10 bases between them. The CDR3 totals 13 residues. The sequenced part of the CDR3 DNA is TGTGCCAGCTCACCCCAAAGCATGGAGACC. Translation gives CASSPQSMET. The entire CDR3 protein is CASSPQSMETQYF.

On this clone itself: Read sequence stops 3 residues before the CDR3 end, and the germline J gene provides the missing end. The chain uses TRBV7-2 and TRBJ2-4; no clear D gene. The length of the CDR3 is 14 residues. The germline V and J ends were trimmed by 4 bases and 7 bases, with 14 bases remaining between them. Germline V gene data show CDR1 as SGHTA and CDR2 as FQGNSA. The CDR3: CASSSRVPPNIQYF. The DNA read from the CDR3 is TGTGCCAGCAGCTCTAGAGTCCCACCCAACATT.

Details on this clone: The read ends 3 residues shy of where the CDR3 ends; the end is completed using the germline J gene. The V call is TRBV12-3 or TRBV12-4, the J call TRBJ2-7; D unclear. The CDR3 is made up of 14 amino acids. The V and J ends lost 6 bases and 0 bases respectively, with 12 bases between them. Partial CDR3 DNA: TGTGCCAGCAGCTACTCCAGGAGCTCCTACGAG. Amino acid sequence: CASSYSRSSYE. In full, the CDR3 reads CASSYSRSSYEQYF.

For this clone: From the germline J gene comes the end of the CDR3, since the read stops 3 residues before it. This chain uses TRBV7-2 with TRBJ2-1, with TRBD1 identical over 11 bases. Germline trimming cut 5 bases from V and 6 bases from J; bases unmatched to any gene: 6. This CDR3 comprises 15 residues. Germline V gives CDR1 SGHTA, CDR2 FQGNSA. CDR3 bases read: TGTGCCAGCAGCCAGGGGACAGGGGGTGTCAATGAG. It is translated as CASSQGTGGVNE. The whole CDR3 is CASSQGTGGVNEQFF.

In the case of this clone: The junction does not match germline at one end; this may be a read error. The read is 3 residues too short to cover the CDR3 end, so that end is filled in from the germline J gene. The chain uses TRBV5-1 and TRBJ2-2; 7 bases agree with TRBD2. CDR3 size: 20 residues. Germline V gene sequence: CDR1 SGHRS, CDR2 YFSETQ. This CDR3 reads CASRLYIGTINTANTGELFF. The sequenced part of the CDR3 DNA is TGCGCCAGCCGCTTGTATATCGGGACTATTAATACAGCGAACACCGGGGAG.

Comments on this clone: The CDR3 goes on 3 residues after the read ends, and that part is filled in from the germline J gene. V is TRBV5-5 and J is TRBJ2-3, with D perhaps matching TRBD2 (5 bases). This CDR3 region has 15 residues. The germline gives CDR1 SGHKS, CDR2 YYEKEE (reference sequence). Trimming pared 1 base from V and 1 base from J, leaving 10 bases between. The DNA read from the CDR3 is TGTGCCAGCAGCTTGAGGACTCCAGGCACAGATACG. Translated, it gives CASSLRTPGTDT. The whole CDR3 protein is CASSLRTPGTDTQYF.

As concerns this clone: With the read ending 3 residues before the CDR3 end, the germline J gene is used to fill in that end. This chain links TRBV19 with TRBJ1-2; a possible D gene is TRBD1 (5 bases). The length of the CDR3 is 15 residues. Germline loops: CDR1 LNHDA, CDR2 SQIVND (reference sequence). Partial CDR3 DNA: TGTGCCAGTAGTATAGCGCCAGGGCGGTCTTGGGGC. Translated: CASSIAPGRSWG. The CDR3, in full, reads CASSIAPGRSWGYTF.

On this clone itself: The read halts 3 residues ahead of the CDR3 end, with the missing end drawn from the germline J gene. The chain links TRBV10-2 to TRBJ2-1, with D possibly being TRBD2 (5 bases). The CDR3 contains 17 residues. Germline V lookup: CDR1 WSHSY, CDR2 SAAADI. Trimming pared 0 bases from V and 0 bases from J, leaving 12 bases between. CDR3 amino acids: CASSESTTRSSYNEQFF. CDR3 bases read: TGCGCCAGCAGTGAGTCGACTACAAGGAGCTCCTACAATGAG.